This T cell receptor (beta chain) was sequenced in a study of shared clonotypes between healthy human individuals. Findings of the study overall: Non-shared clonotypes had lower generation probabilities than those shared by all four donors.

The method was immunoSEQ multiplex PCR; TCRdb's version includes in-frame clones alone and lacks a portion of them. Among about 2.1 million clones listed, over 85% were seen once. Per the germline V gene, CDR1 is MNHEY and CDR2 is SVGAGI. V shed 9 bases and J shed 1 base, with 14 bases lying between them. The CDR3 runs to 14 residues. Naive CD8 cells lacked CD45RO and underwent positive selection for CCR7, leaving out terminally differentiated effector memory CD45RA+ cells. Notes on this clone: No antigen is known for it. In the same sample, other DNA sequences code for this CDR3.

V gene TRBV6-5 combines with J gene TRBJ2-3, with unresolved D. Specimen: naive CD8+ T cells from PBMCs. The clonotype was recovered from a young man in good health. Some clones in this sample may be carry-over from other donors' samples. In DNA form, the CDR3 reads TGTGCCAGTAGTCCCATCTCCGGCACAGATACGCAGTATTTT. It is translated as CASSPISGTDTQYF.